The 31 T cell receptor beta chains below were found in one sample sequenced in a study of T cells after yellow fever vaccination. One entry per CDR3 protein, called by TCRdb with MiXCR from the 5' RACE reads. Of about 360,000 distinct CDR3 sequences in the sample, roughly 6.1% were seen once. This specimen consisted of PBMCs, obtained 5 days after the yellow fever booster vaccination. All receptors derive from a man between 25 and 39 years old who received the YFV17D yellow fever vaccine.

The rearrangement links TRBV9 to TRBJ2-2; D not certain. Between the trimmed V and J ends, which lost 0 bases and 2 bases, there was a span of 11 bases. Germline loops: CDR1 SGDLS, CDR2 YYNGEE. The CDR3 has 16 residues. CDR3 DNA sequence: TGTGCCAGCAGCGTAGCTCCAGAGAGTAACACCGGGGAGCTGTTTTTT. This encodes CASSVAPESNTGELFF.

This clonotype was seen only a few times. V usage is TRBV4-3 and J usage is TRBJ2-4, with TRBD2 as a possible D gene (5 bases). Germline V gives CDR1 LGHNA, CDR2 YSLEER. V lost 1 base and J lost 6, with 13 bases in between. The CDR3 has 15 amino acids. The CDR3 region is CASSQAPGLLNIQYF. CDR3 in DNA: TGCGCCAGCAGCCAAGCCCCCGGACTGTTAAACATTCAGTACTTC.

The rearrangement uses TRBV29-1 and TRBJ2-7; the match to TRBD1 covers 9 bases. This CDR3 is built from 14 residues. Germline loops: CDR1 SQVTM, CDR2 ANQGSEA. V shed 3 bases, J shed 6 bases, and the junction held 9 bases outside the gene matches. Written as DNA, the CDR3 is TGCAGCGTTGAGCAGGGACAGGGAGGCGGCGAGCAGTACTTC. This gives the protein CSVEQGQGGGEQYF.

The chain is built from TRBV27 and TRBJ1-4; D not certain. The germline V gene encodes CDR1 MNHEY and CDR2 SMNVEV (reference sequence). This CDR3 has 14 residues. With 4 bases removed from V and 4 bases from J, the gap between germline ends came to 10 bases. The CDR3 bases are TGTGCCAGCAGTTCCAACCGGGTTAATGAAAAACTGTTTTTT. Translated, it gives CASSSNRVNEKLFF.

In this sample, this clonotype turned up many times. The rearrangement uses TRBV6-5 and TRBJ2-7; no firm D call. Germline CDR1 MNHEY, CDR2 SVGAGI. V dropped 2 bases and J dropped 3 bases, with 8 bases sitting between them. The CDR3 contains 13 residues. The CDR3 spells CASSYREDYEQYF. The CDR3 nucleotides are TGTGCCAGCAGTTACAGGGAAGACTACGAGCAGTACTTC.

This clonotype was picked up a small number of times. J is TRBJ1-5 and V is TRBV2; the D is unclear. This CDR3 has 14 amino acids. Germline V CDR1 and CDR2: SNHLY, FYNNEI. V was trimmed by 7 bases and J by 7 bases, leaving 17 bases between them. DNA of the CDR3: TGTGCCAGCAACCCCAACTCCCCGGGACAGCCCCAGCATTTT. This sequence encodes CASNPNSPGQPQHF.

The table lists this clonotype with many counts. This rearrangement joins TRBV12-5 to TRBJ1-2; 7 bases map to TRBD1. Per germline, CDR1 LGHNT and CDR2 FRNRAP. The CDR3 extends over 15 amino acids. V shed 6 bases, J shed 5 bases, and the junction held 12 bases outside the gene matches. CDR3 in amino acids: CASGLSHRGPYGYTF. As DNA, the CDR3 is TGTGCTAGTGGCTTGTCCCACAGGGGACCTTATGGCTACACCTTC. Full variable domain (remainder filled in from reference TRBV12-5 and TRBJ1-2): DARVTQTPRHKVTEMGQEVTMRCQPILGHNTVFWYRQTMMQGLELLAYFRNRAPLDDSGMPKDRFSAEMPDATLATLKIQPSEPRDSAVYFCASGLSHRGPYGYTFGSGTRLTVV.

This clonotype has just a few counts. This chain links TRBV28 with TRBJ1-1; D is ambiguous. The CDR3 consists of 10 residues. V was cut by 8 bases and J by 7 bases, with 8 bases left in between. Germline CDR1 MDHEN, CDR2 SYDVKM. CDR3 in DNA: TGTGCCAGCCGACGATATGAAGCTTTCTTT. It specifies CASRRYEAFF. The complete variable domain, with remaining parts taken from reference TRBV28 and TRBJ1-1, reads DVKVTQSSRYLVKRTGEKVFLECVQDMDHENMFWYRQDPGLGLRLIYFSYDVKMKEKGDIPEGYSVSREKKERFSLILESASTNQTSMYLCASRRYEAFFGQGTRLTVV.

This clonotype was counted only a few times. The chain couples TRBV9 to TRBJ1-1, with 7 positions matching TRBD1. The CDR3 has 14 residues. After removal of 6 bases from V and 2 bases from J, the junction contained 7 bases not matched to a gene. Germline V gene sequence: CDR1 SGDLS, CDR2 YYNGEE. CDR3 sequence reads: CASTPGQTNTEAFF. The CDR3 DNA reads TGTGCCAGCACCCCGGGACAGACTAACACTGAAGCTTTCTTT.

V and J are TRBV4-1 and TRBJ2-2; 11 nucleotides agree with TRBD2. With V trimmed by 4 bases and J by 8 bases, 15 bases remained unmatched. Per germline, CDR1 MGHRA and CDR2 YSYEKL. The CDR3 sequence is 18 residues long. CDR3: CASSPEGLGTSGRGELFF. CDR3 sequence (DNA): TGCGCCAGCAGCCCCGAAGGGTTGGGGACTAGCGGCAGGGGGGAGCTGTTTTTT.

V and J are TRBV7-3 and TRBJ2-7; TRBD1 aligns across 8 bases. Unmatched junction bases numbered 15, after V lost 4 bases and J lost 4 bases. This CDR3 contains 17 residues. The germline CDR1 and CDR2 sequences are SGHTA and FQGTGA. Here the CDR3 reads CASSSPRVGDRLYEQYF. The CDR3 DNA follows: TGTGCCAGCAGCTCACCCAGGGTGGGGGACAGGTTGTACGAGCAGTACTTC.

The J gene is TRBJ2-7, the V gene TRBV20-1, with D unresolved. CDR1 DFQATT and CDR2 SNEGSKA come from the germline V gene (reference sequence). This CDR3 comprises 11 residues. Trimming took off 1 base at V and 4 bases at J, with 5 bases between the two ends. This chain's CDR3 is CSARAGYEQYF. The CDR3 DNA is TGCAGTGCTAGAGCTGGATACGAGCAGTACTTC.

This clonotype showed up just a few times. The V call is TRBV10-2, the J call TRBJ2-1; D gene unclear. Germline-derived CDR1 and CDR2 are WSHSY and SAAADI. V was pared by 6 bases and J by 10 bases, with 19 bases between. The CDR3 runs to 14 residues. The CDR3 reads CASRISRPPVEQFF. CDR3 DNA: TGCGCCAGCAGAATCAGTCGCCCTCCCGTAGAGCAGTTCTTC.

The chain employs TRBV6-5 and TRBJ2-7, with 8 bases aligning to TRBD2. Germline assignment: CDR1 MNHEY and CDR2 SVGAGI. V dropped 2 bases and J dropped 5; count of bases not matched to a gene: 5. The CDR3 contains 14 residues. The CDR3 sequence: CASSYLGLAHEQYF. The CDR3 nucleotides are TGTGCCAGCAGTTACCTAGGACTAGCCCACGAGCAGTACTTC.

This clonotype was recorded at least ten times. The J gene is TRBJ2-6, the V gene TRBV12-3 or TRBV12-4, with D unclear. The CDR3 extends over 14 amino acids. Trimming pared 3 bases from V and 1 base from J, leaving 4 bases between. The CDR3 DNA follows: TGTGCCAGCAGTTTGAGGTCTGGGGCCAACGTCCTGACTTTC. Residues: CASSLRSGANVLTF.

This clonotype showed up many times. The chain employs TRBV12-3 or TRBV12-4 and TRBJ2-1; D gene uncertain. This CDR3 has 15 amino acids. Trimming pared 3 bases from V and 2 bases from J, leaving 11 bases between. CDR3: CASSFGTPPYNEQFF. The CDR3 DNA sequence: TGTGCCAGCAGTTTCGGTACTCCCCCCTACAATGAGCAGTTCTTC.

This rearrangement joins TRBV2 to TRBJ2-2; D is possibly TRBD2 (5 bases). This CDR3 comprises 15 residues. The V gene's germline CDR1 is SNHLY and CDR2 FYNNEI. Trimming shortened V by 8 bases and J by 4 bases, and 17 bases separated the two germline ends. CDR3 DNA sequence: TGTGCCAGCCACAAAACTAGTGTTGGCACCGGGGAGCTGTTTTTT. This gives the protein CASHKTSVGTGELFF.

Regarding this clonotype: One junction end does not reproduce the germline sequence, and a read error may be involved. The rearrangement joins TRBV15 to TRBJ2-7; D remains ambiguous. This CDR3 is built from 14 residues. Per the germline V gene, CDR1 is LNHNV and CDR2 is YYDKDF (reference sequence). The CDR3 protein is CATSKTPGAYEQYF. CDR3 nucleotide sequence: TGTGCCACAAGCAAGACTCCTGGGGCCTACGAGCAGTACTTC. Full variable domain (missing parts from reference TRBV15 and TRBJ2-7): DAMVIQNPRYQVTQFGKPVTLSCSQTLNHNVMYWYQQKSSQAPKLLFHYYDKDFNNEADTPDNFQSRRPNTSFCFLDIRSPGLGDTAMYLCATSKTPGAYEQYFGPGTRLTVT.

V gene TRBV5-1 combines with J gene TRBJ2-3; TRBD1 aligns across 7 bases. Germline lookup yields CDR1 SGHRS and CDR2 YFSETQ. The V gene end was trimmed by 7 bases and the J gene end by 2 bases; junction bases not matched to a gene: 10. This CDR3 spans 15 amino acids. The CDR3 DNA follows: TGCGCCAGCGGGGACCGGGACAGATACACAGATACGCAGTATTTT. Translating gives CASGDRDRYTDTQYF.

This sequence joins TRBV2 and TRBJ2-1, with 11 nucleotides matching TRBD2. The trim removed 7 bases at V and 7 bases at J, leaving 6 bases unmatched. The germline gives CDR1 SNHLY, CDR2 FYNNEI. The CDR3 runs to 14 residues. The CDR3 DNA reads TGTGCCAGCAAGGTAGCGGGAGGGCGGAATGAGCAGTTCTTC. Encoded protein: CASKVAGGRNEQFF.

The V and J genes are TRBV2 and TRBJ2-7; D assignment may be TRBD1 or TRBD2 (5 bases each). Trimming removed 6 bases at V and 0 bases at J, with 15 bases between. Germline CDR1 and CDR2: SNHLY and FYNNEI. The CDR3 covers 15 residues. CDR3 protein: CASRPRDRSSYEQYF. The CDR3 DNA is TGTGCCAGCAGGCCCCGGGACCGAAGCTCCTACGAGCAGTACTTC.

This clonotype was recorded at least ten times. The chain joins TRBV29-1 to TRBJ2-2; possibly TRBD1 for D (5 bases). Germline values: CDR1 SQVTM, CDR2 ANQGSEA. The CDR3 contains 14 residues. The V gene lost 0 bases and the J gene lost 4 bases, with 9 bases spanning the gap. The CDR3 nucleotides are TGCAGCGTTGAAGAAAGGGGAACCACCGGGGAGCTGTTTTTT. It specifies CSVEERGTTGELFF.

This clonotype turned up a few times. V and J are TRBV5-4 and TRBJ2-2; D possibly uses TRBD1 or TRBD2 (5 bases each). The CDR3 spans 14 residues. The V and J ends lost 3 bases and 3 bases respectively, with 9 bases between them. The V gene's germline CDR1 is SGHNT and CDR2 YYREEE (reference sequence). The CDR3 reads CASSWGRDTGELFF. Here the CDR3 DNA reads TGTGCCAGCAGCTGGGGACGGGACACCGGGGAGCTGTTTTTT.

This clonotype appeared many times. The chain carries TRBV7-6 and TRBJ2-2; D gene unclear. Germline values: CDR1 SGHVS, CDR2 FNYEAQ. Deletions cut 2 bases from V and 4 bases from J, with 5 bases between. This CDR3 region has 13 residues. The CDR3 DNA follows: TGTGCCAGCAGCTTATCCGGCACCGGGGAGCTGTTTTTT. As protein: CASSLSGTGELFF.

This clonotype has a count of ten or more. This chain uses TRBV7-2 with TRBJ1-1; possibly TRBD1 for D (5 bases). Germline CDR1 SGHTA, CDR2 FQGNSA. The germline V and J ends were trimmed by 4 bases and 11 bases, with 14 bases remaining between them. The CDR3 is made up of 12 amino acids. In nucleotides, the CDR3 is TGTGCCAGCAGCTCGCGGGGGTTAGGGGCTTTCTTT. As protein: CASSSRGLGAFF.

Points on this clonotype: A much larger clone is a single base away; this may be a read error. The chain links TRBV12-3 or TRBV12-4 to TRBJ2-1; D is uncertain. V was shortened by 6 bases and J by 6 bases, with 15 bases between the two germline ends. CDR3 length: 14 residues. The CDR3 protein is CASSYPLGSNEQFF. The CDR3 nucleotides are TGTGCCAGCAGCTACCCCTTGGGGTCCAATGAGCAGTTCTTC.

CDR3 in DNA: TGTGCCAGTGGGACAGCTTCCTACGAGCAGTACTTC. It codes for CASGTASYEQYF. The genes are TRBV2 and TRBJ2-7, with TRBD1 matching over 7 bases. The CDR3 consists of 12 residues. The ends lost 9 bases at V and 1 base at J; junction bases unmatched: 3. Germline lookup yields CDR1 SNHLY and CDR2 FYNNEI.

V is TRBV18 and J is TRBJ1-1; D remains ambiguous. Germline-derived CDR1 and CDR2 are KGHSH and LQKENI. V dropped 3 bases and J dropped 5 bases, with 13 bases sitting between them. The CDR3 consists of 14 residues. CDR3 region: CASSPSSDGTEAFF. CDR3 coding DNA: TGTGCCAGCTCACCCTCTAGCGATGGGACTGAAGCTTTCTTT.

This clonotype occurred many times. The J gene is TRBJ2-7, the V gene TRBV7-9, with D unresolved. V was pared by 1 base and J by 0 bases, with 10 bases between. The length of the CDR3 is 15 residues. Per germline, CDR1 SEHNR and CDR2 FQNEAQ (reference sequence). The CDR3 DNA sequence: TGTGCCAGCAGCTTAGGACCCGCCGGCTCCTACGAGCAGTACTTC. It encodes CASSLGPAGSYEQYF.

The chain links TRBV3-1 to TRBJ2-1; 8 nucleotides agree with TRBD1. Germline CDR1 LGHDT, CDR2 YNNKEL (reference sequence). CDR3 length: 16 residues. The junction had 7 bases not matched to a gene; V was cut back by 4 bases and J by 2 bases. CDR3 in DNA: TGTGCCAGCAGCCGAGCCGGGACAGGTACCTACAATGAGCAGTTCTTC. Encoded protein: CASSRAGTGTYNEQFF.

Comment on this clonotype: Mismatch with germline at one junction end may stem from a read error. This sequence joins TRBV20-1 and TRBJ1-1; D is undetermined. The germline V gene encodes CDR1 DFQATT and CDR2 SNEGSKA (reference sequence). The CDR3 has 14 amino acids. The CDR3, as DNA: TGCAGTGCTAGAGATCTTGCGGAAAACAGTGAAGCTTTCTTT. This codes for CSARDLAENSEAFF.